The next 15 T cell receptor beta chains were all read from a single sample in a study of shared clonotypes between healthy human individuals. Sequencing used immunoSEQ multiplex PCR; TCRdb keeps in-frame clones, though not all of them. The sample holds 490,000 or so clones, 76% seen once. The sequencing input was PBMCs. These receptors were obtained from a woman between 40 and 55 years old in good health. Some clones in this sample may be carry-over from other donors' samples.

Many counts were recorded for this clone. The chain couples TRBV30 to TRBJ1-2, with D perhaps TRBD1 (6 bases). V was shortened by 2 bases and J by 0 bases, with 13 bases between the two germline ends. CDR3 length: 15 residues. Germline V lookup: CDR1 GTSNPN, CDR2 SVGIG (reference sequence). CDR3 nucleotide sequence: TGTGCCTGGAGTTTTTTGGGGGGCGCTAACTATGGCTACACCTTC. As protein: CAWSFLGGANYGYTF.

This sequence joins TRBV11-2 and TRBJ2-7, with D uncertain. The CDR3 loop spans 11 amino acids. Germline assignment: CDR1 SGHAT and CDR2 FQNNGV. Trimming cost V 1 base and J 7 bases, with 5 bases left between them. The CDR3 loop is CASSLGSEQYF. CDR3 sequence (DNA): TGTGCCAGCAGCTTAGGGTCGGAGCAGTACTTC.

V is TRBV2 and J is TRBJ2-2; a weak D match, TRBD1 (5 bases). This CDR3 spans 15 amino acids. Trimming removed 4 bases from V and 1 base from J, with 10 bases in between. Germline V lookup: CDR1 SNHLY, CDR2 FYNNEI. This CDR3 reads CASSVGRMNTGELFF. The CDR3 coding sequence is TGTGCCAGCAGTGTGGGGCGGATGAACACCGGGGAGCTGTTTTTT.

The rearrangement links TRBV28 to TRBJ2-1, with D possibly matching TRBD2 (5 bases). The CDR3 contains 14 residues. The germline CDR1 and CDR2 sequences are MDHEN and SYDVKM. The V end lost 2 bases, the J end lost 7 bases, and 12 bases lay between the germline ends. CDR3 sequence reads: CASSLMEELNEQFF. The CDR3 bases are TGTGCCAGCAGTTTAATGGAGGAACTTAATGAGCAGTTCTTC.

V usage is TRBV4-2 and J usage is TRBJ2-7; D not resolved. The germline V gene has CDR1 LGHNA and CDR2 YNFKEQ. This CDR3 spans 14 amino acids. V lost 0 bases, J lost 6 bases, and 12 bases lay in between. The CDR3 here is CASSQDGIVSEQYF. In nucleotides, the CDR3 is TGTGCCAGCAGCCAAGATGGGATAGTGAGCGAGCAGTACTTC.

The chain uses TRBV29-1 and TRBJ1-1; the match to TRBD1 covers 8 bases. Germline loops: CDR1 SQVTM, CDR2 ANQGSEA. The CDR3 has 14 amino acids. V shed 7 bases and J 4 bases; nucleotides not matched to a gene: 11. The CDR3 nucleotides are TGCAGCGCCGAAGGCAGGGGGCGCGGCACTGAAGCTTTCTTT. Translating gives CSAEGRGRGTEAFF.

This chain uses TRBV5-1 with TRBJ1-5; 7 bases map to TRBD1. The CDR3 sequence is 16 residues long. Germline CDR1 is SGHRS and CDR2 is YFSETQ. Unmatched junction bases numbered 12, after V lost 4 bases and J lost 5 bases. CDR3 region: CASSPQPGQSYQPQHF. DNA for the CDR3: TGCGCCAGCAGCCCCCAACCGGGACAGAGTTATCAGCCCCAGCATTTT.

The J gene is TRBJ2-1, the V gene TRBV2; D possibly corresponds to TRBD2 (6 bases). Trimming stripped 5 bases from V and 2 bases from J, with 10 bases between. CDR3 length: 14 amino acids. The germline CDR1 and CDR2 sequences are SNHLY and FYNNEI. The CDR3 coding sequence is TGTGCCAGCAGTCCGGGACTCCCCTACAATGAGCAGTTCTTC. Amino acid sequence: CASSPGLPYNEQFF.

A note on this clone: With only one base between it and a far larger clone, this is likely a read error. The CDR3 reads CASTNTGRGYQPQHF. In DNA form, the CDR3 reads TGTGCCAGTACCAATACGGGCAGGGGGTATCAGCCCCAGCATTTT. This sequence joins TRBV19 and TRBJ1-5; 7 bases line up with TRBD1. V was clipped by 7 bases and J by 5 bases; unmatched bases: 11. The CDR3 totals 15 residues. Germline lookup yields CDR1 LNHDA and CDR2 SQIVND (reference sequence).

This chain links TRBV5-6 with TRBJ1-4, with 8 bases fitting TRBD1. This CDR3 spans 16 amino acids. From germline, CDR1 is SGHDT and CDR2 YYEEEE. V lost 3 bases and J lost 2; bases outside the gene matches: 6. The DNA for the CDR3 is TGTGCCAGCAGCTCTGGACAGGGAAGGACTAATGAAAAACTGTTTTTT. Translating it yields CASSSGQGRTNEKLFF.

The rearrangement uses TRBV4-2 and TRBJ1-5, with 8 positions matching TRBD1. The CDR3 length is 15 residues. Trimming removed 4 bases from V and 2 bases from J; junction bases left unmatched: 4. Germline loops: CDR1 LGHNA, CDR2 YNFKEQ. In DNA form, the CDR3 reads TGTGCCAGCAGCCGACTGACAGGGGGCAATCAGCCCCAGCATTTT. It translates to CASSRLTGGNQPQHF.

CDR3 loop: CASSLDRGGEKLFF. The CDR3 DNA is TGCGCCAGCAGCCTGGACAGGGGAGGTGAAAAACTGTTTTTT. The genes are TRBV5-1 and TRBJ1-4, with 9 bases identical to TRBD1. This CDR3 contains 14 residues. V lost 4 bases, J lost 7 bases, and 5 bases stayed unmatched. Germline V lookup: CDR1 SGHRS, CDR2 YFSETQ. Full variable domain (rest looked up from reference TRBV5-1 and TRBJ1-4): KAGVTQTPRYLIKTRGQQVTLSCSPISGHRSVSWYQQTPGQGLQFLFEYFSETQRNKGNFPGRFSGRQFSNSRSEMNVSTLELGDSALYLCASSLDRGGEKLFFGSGTQLSVL.

A few counts support this clone. V gene TRBV4-2 combines with J gene TRBJ2-6; D unresolved. The V gene's germline CDR1 is LGHNA and CDR2 YNFKEQ. The CDR3 contains 15 residues. The germline V and J ends were trimmed by 1 base and 1 base, with 5 bases remaining between them. CDR3 bases: TGTGCCAGCAGCCAAGGGGATTCTGGGGCCAACGTCCTGACTTTC. Its translation: CASSQGDSGANVLTF.

The rearrangement uses TRBV11-2 and TRBJ1-1, with 7 bases that match TRBD1. The germline gives CDR1 SGHAT, CDR2 FQNNGV. The V segment lost 5 bases and the J segment 6 bases; nucleotides outside the gene matches: 6. The CDR3 length is 13 residues. CDR3 region: CASSPDREAEAFF. The CDR3 DNA follows: TGTGCCAGCAGCCCCGACAGGGAGGCTGAAGCTTTCTTT.

This clone occurred a few times. This chain joins TRBV5-1 and TRBJ2-7; 9 bases are shared with TRBD1. The germline gives CDR1 SGHRS, CDR2 YFSETQ. There are 14 residues in the CDR3. With V trimmed by 3 bases and J by 3 bases, 4 bases remained unmatched. The CDR3 DNA follows: TGCGCCAGCAGCTCCGGGGACAGGGACTACGAGCAGTACTTC. Protein product: CASSSGDRDYEQYF.